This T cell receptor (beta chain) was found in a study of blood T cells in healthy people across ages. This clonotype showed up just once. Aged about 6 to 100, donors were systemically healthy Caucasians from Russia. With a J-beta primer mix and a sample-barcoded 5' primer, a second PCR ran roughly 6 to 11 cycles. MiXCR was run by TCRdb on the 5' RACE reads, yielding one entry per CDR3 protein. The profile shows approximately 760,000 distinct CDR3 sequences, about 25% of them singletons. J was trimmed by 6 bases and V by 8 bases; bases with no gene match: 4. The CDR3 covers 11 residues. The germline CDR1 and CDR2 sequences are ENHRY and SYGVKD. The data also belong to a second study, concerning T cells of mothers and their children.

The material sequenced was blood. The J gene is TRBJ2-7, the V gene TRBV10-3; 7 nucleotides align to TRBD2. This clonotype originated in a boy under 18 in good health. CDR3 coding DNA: TGTGCCATCCGTGGGGGGGGCGAGCAGTACTTC. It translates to CAIRGGGEQYF.